This T cell receptor beta chain appears in the sequencing data of a study of blood T cell repertoires in COVID-19. About the study: The United States, Italy and Spain were the sources of the acute and convalescent COVID-19 samples. Sources were T cells, B-cell-depleted T cells, or PBMCs; the material itself was cDNA or gDNA.

Original data processing: The authors estimated nucleated cell counts from reference gene primer amplification. TCRdb's table, derived via immunoSEQ multiplex PCR, lists solely in-frame clones and lacks some. V and J calls and clone size are as listed in that table; D and trimming were resolved from the DNA. The data hold 120,000 to 150,000 clones, with approximately 91% observed a single time. The CDR3 is 14 amino acids. After removal of 4 bases from V and 7 bases from J, the junction contained 3 bases not matched to a gene. Germline-derived CDR1 and CDR2 are SGHRS and YFSETQ. The source material was peripheral blood. The chain employs TRBV5-1 and TRBJ2-1; 12 nucleotides agree with TRBD2. This receptor was identified in a man over 45 with active or convalescent COVID-19. The CDR3 DNA follows: TGCGCCAGCAGCAGACTAGCGGGGGCAAATGAGCAGTTCTTC. This encodes CASSRLAGANEQFF.